This TCR beta chain was retrieved from a study of blood T cell repertoires in COVID-19. On the study more broadly: Sites across the United States, Italy and Spain contributed samples from acute and convalescent COVID-19. PBMCs, B-cell-depleted T cells, or T cells were the source of the cDNA or gDNA that made up the material.

V trimming: 0 bases; J trimming: 12 bases; junction bases outside the gene matches: 0. The CDR3 sequence is 11 residues long. The germline V gene encodes CDR1 LGHDT and CDR2 YNNKEL (reference sequence). TCRdb keeps only in-frame clones here, not all; method: immunoSEQ multiplex PCR. The data show about 250,000 clones, 70% to 85% seen once. V usage is TRBV3-1 (or the pseudogene TRBV3-2) and J usage is TRBJ2-5; 8 bases fit TRBD2. The material sequenced was peripheral blood. This sequence originates from a middle-aged woman with active or convalescent COVID-19. The CDR3 DNA reads TGTGCCAGCAGCCAAGAGCGGGAGGAGTACTTC. This gives the protein CASSQEREEYF.